The next 10 T cell receptor beta chains were all read from a single sample in a study of siplizumab effects on memory and regulatory T cells. Only in-frame clones appear in the TCRdb table, and some are missing; sequencing was by immunoSEQ multiplex PCR. The data contain over 100,000 clones, around 93% of them singletons. The sample taken for sequencing was non-Treg CD4+ T cells sorted from blood. These receptors were collected from a human donor in good health.

V gene TRBV7-3 combines with J gene TRBJ1-2; TRBD1 agrees at 7 bases. The V gene's germline CDR1 is SGHTA and CDR2 FQGTGA. Unmatched junction bases numbered 3, after V lost 4 bases and J lost 1 base. This CDR3 comprises 14 residues. CDR3 sequence reads: CASSWDSLNYGYTF. The CDR3, as DNA: TGTGCCAGCAGCTGGGACAGCCTTAACTATGGCTACACCTTC.

The CDR3 nucleotides are TGCAGCGTTGCCGCGGACTACGGTGAAGCTTTCTTT. This codes for CSVAADYGEAFF. This chain uses TRBV29-1 with TRBJ1-1; D is undetermined. Looked up from germline, CDR1 is SQVTM and CDR2 is ANQGSEA. The CDR3 length is 12 residues. Trimming took 4 bases from V and 7 from J, leaving 13 bases between them.

The chain recombines TRBV12-5 with TRBJ2-1, with TRBD2 matching 10 bases. This CDR3 is built from 14 residues. Germline V gene data show CDR1 as LGHNT and CDR2 as FRNRAP. Trimming cost V 6 bases and J 9 bases; bases outside gene matches: 8. CDR3 nucleotides: TGTGCTAGTGGCTCTAGCGGGGGCGCGAGTGAGCAGTTCTTC. Its protein is CASGSSGGASEQFF.

The chain recombines TRBV19 with TRBJ2-1; perhaps TRBD1 as D (6 bases). The V end lost 7 bases, the J end lost 0 bases, and 10 bases lay between the germline ends. The CDR3 has 14 amino acids. The germline gives CDR1 LNHDA, CDR2 SQIVND (reference sequence). The CDR3 bases are TGTGCCAGTACCCAACAGGGCTCCTACAATGAGCAGTTCTTC. This gives the protein CASTQQGSYNEQFF.

The chain recombines TRBV10-3 with TRBJ1-2; 11 nucleotides align to TRBD1. This CDR3 has 14 amino acids. J gave up 7 bases and V 5 bases, and 6 bases lay outside the gene matches. Germline V lookup: CDR1 ENHRY, CDR2 SYGVKD. The CDR3 is CAISPGQGAGGYTF. CDR3 DNA: TGTGCCATCAGTCCCGGACAGGGGGCGGGTGGCTACACCTTC.

This rearrangement joins TRBV10-2 to TRBJ1-2; TRBD1 aligns across 9 bases. The CDR3 is 12 residues long. Germline V lookup: CDR1 WSHSY, CDR2 SAAADI. V lost 6 bases to trimming and J lost 6 bases; unmatched junction nucleotides: 2. CDR3 residues: CASSGTGHGYTF. The DNA of the CDR3 is TGCGCCAGCAGCGGGACAGGGCATGGCTACACCTTC.

This chain connects TRBV5-4 to TRBJ2-7; no firm D call. Germline CDR1 reads SGHNT; CDR2 reads YYREEE (reference sequence). The CDR3 length is 14 residues. V was trimmed by 1 base and J by 7 bases, leaving 15 bases between them. CDR3 DNA sequence: TGTGCCAGCAGCTTGTCGGCGTCGACGGAAGAGCAGTACTTC. It translates to CASSLSASTEEQYF.

The chain couples TRBV28 to TRBJ1-5; D not resolved. Per germline, CDR1 MDHEN and CDR2 SYDVKM. The CDR3 has 13 residues. Trimming removed 6 bases from V and 0 bases from J, with 6 bases in between. The CDR3 is CASSLYSNQPQHF. CDR3 DNA: TGTGCCAGCAGCCTGTATAGCAATCAGCCCCAGCATTTT.

V usage is TRBV29-1 and J usage is TRBJ2-2; D remains ambiguous. The V gene lost 0 bases and the J gene lost 4 bases, with 3 bases spanning the gap. The germline gives CDR1 SQVTM, CDR2 ANQGSEA. The CDR3 covers 12 residues. DNA of the CDR3: TGCAGCGTTGAAGACACCACCGGGGAGCTGTTTTTT. Its protein is CSVEDTTGELFF.

CDR3 sequence: CASSRMAGGAYEQYF. The CDR3 DNA reads as TGTGCCAGCAGCCGAATGGCGGGGGGTGCCTACGAGCAGTACTTC. The chain recombines TRBV6-6 with TRBJ2-7, with 8 bases that match TRBD2. This CDR3 has 15 amino acids. Germline values: CDR1 MNHNY, CDR2 SVGAGI (reference sequence). Trimming removed 6 bases from V and 2 bases from J; junction bases left unmatched: 9.